This TCR beta chain was sequenced for a study of tumor-infiltrating lymphocytes in primary liver carcinoma. Study-wide findings and caveats: It was tumor-adjacent and tumor-blood pairs that overlapped less than tumor region pairs did. Only about 7-24% of top clones were detected in each of the five tumor regions.

Unsorted bulk tissue of roughly 20-34 mg yielded co-extracted RNA and DNA. This clonotype is categorized as large. Its specificity is not known. At one end the junction does not follow the germline gene, possibly because of a read error. CDR1 is ENHRY and CDR2 is SYGVKD in the germline V gene. The CDR3 has 11 amino acids. Synthesis of TCR beta cDNA was carried out from approximately 500 ng total RNA with a constant-region primer. Three nested multiplex PCR rounds, a slightly modified ARM-PCR method, built the TCR beta libraries. In the first two PCR rounds, TRBV1-TRBV30 forward primers were paired with a C-beta reverse primer, and each round lasted about 9 cycles. One entry per CDR3 protein, called by TCRdb with MiXCR from the multiplex PCR reads. The data contain approximately 22,000 distinct CDR3 sequences, about 65% of them seen just once; the ten biggest clones take up less than 45%.

The clonotype originates from a middle-aged man with primary liver carcinoma and hepatitis B virus infection. This chain connects TRBV10-3 to TRBJ2-3; D is possibly TRBD1 or TRBD2 (5 bases each). Material for sequencing was liver tumor tissue from sampling region 1. Stated subset: tumor region T1, superior pole. The CDR3 spells CAISGGSLRDF. The CDR3 nucleotides read TGTGCCATCAGTGGAGGGTCGCTCAGGGATTTT.